The source of this T cell receptor beta chain is a study of blood T cell repertoires in COVID-19. CDR1 and CDR2 (germline): LNHNV, YYDKDF (reference sequence). V was pared by 0 bases and J by 0 bases, with 9 bases between. The CDR3 totals 15 residues. Libraries were prepared by immunoSEQ multiplex PCR; TCRdb keeps only in-frame clonotypes and omits some of them. The sample records under 250,000 clones, around 83% being singletons. This TCR derives from a woman between 18 and 30 years old with acute or convalescent COVID-19. Sequencing was performed on peripheral blood. The chain joins TRBV15 to TRBJ2-7; perhaps TRBD1 as D (5 bases). The CDR3 coding sequence is TGTGCCACCAGCAGAGACCAGGGAAGCTCCTACGAGCAGTACTTC. Amino acid sequence: CATSRDQGSSYEQYF.